This T cell receptor (beta chain) was captured by sequencing in a study of T cells after yellow fever vaccination. This clonotype came up many times. TCRdb used MiXCR to reprocess the 5' RACE reads, holding one entry per CDR3 protein. The sample lists roughly 32,000 distinct CDR3 sequences, about 4.4% occurring once. This CDR3 contains 13 residues. CDR1 DFQATT and CDR2 SNEGSKA come from the germline V gene (reference sequence). Trimming cost V 3 bases and J 5 bases; bases outside gene matches: 2. Source: CD8+ T cells sorted from PBMCs, taken 5 days after the yellow fever booster vaccination. This chain joins TRBV20-1 and TRBJ2-2; 8 positions match TRBD2. The receptor was derived from a man aged 25-40 years who received the YFV17D yellow fever vaccine. The CDR3 DNA reads as TGCAGTGCTAGGACTAGCGAAACCGGGGAGCTGTTTTTT. Residues: CSARTSETGELFF.